Below are 16 T cell receptor beta chains sequenced from a single sample in a study of blood T cell repertoires in COVID-19. Assay used: immunoSEQ multiplex PCR; TCRdb lists only in-frame clones, some missing. There are over 20,000 clones in the sample; 90% occur only once, and 2.7% lies in the top ten. The specimen was peripheral blood. These receptors all come from a man aged 65 to 79 with acute or convalescent COVID-19.

The J gene is TRBJ2-1, the V gene TRBV4-3, with 7 bases lining up with TRBD1. Germline V gives CDR1 LGHNA, CDR2 YSLEER. V dropped 4 bases and J dropped 15; count of bases not matched to a gene: 21. This CDR3 has 16 amino acids. The CDR3 bases are TGCGCCAGCAGCCGCAGACAGGGCAGTGAGTCTATCCAAATGTTCTTC. Protein: CASSRRQGSESIQMFF.

The genes are TRBV21-1 and TRBJ2-7; TRBD1 was called by the table and not checked on the DNA. TRBV21-1 is annotated as a pseudogene. CDR3 length: 14 amino acids. CDR3 region: CASSGGTGLNEQYF. The CDR3 nucleotides read TGTGCCAGCAGCGGAGGGACAGGGTTAAACGAGCAGTACTTC.

V is TRBV2 and J is TRBJ2-7; 10 bases agree with TRBD2. The CDR3 extends over 17 amino acids. With V trimmed by 8 bases and J by 4 bases, 17 bases remained unmatched. Germline V lookup: CDR1 SNHLY, CDR2 FYNNEI. This CDR3 is CASYLVSAGLAAYEQYF. In nucleotides, the CDR3 is TGTGCCAGCTACCTAGTAAGTGCCGGACTAGCGGCATACGAGCAGTACTTC.

V and J are TRBV10-1 and TRBJ2-7, with 10 bases identical to TRBD1. Germline V CDR1 and CDR2: WNHNN, SYGVQD (reference sequence). V gave up 3 bases and J gave up 6 bases; unmatched junction bases: 2. The CDR3 loop spans 13 amino acids. In DNA form, the CDR3 reads TGCGCCAGCAGTGACTGGACAGGGGGCGAGCAGTACTTC. It is translated as CASSDWTGGEQYF.

This chain uses TRBV10-3 with TRBJ1-6; tentative D call: TRBD1 (6 bases). This CDR3 has 15 amino acids. Per the germline V gene, CDR1 is ENHRY and CDR2 is SYGVKD. The V end lost 10 bases, the J end lost 7 bases, and 20 bases lay between the germline ends. This chain's CDR3 is CATARDISGNSPLHF. The CDR3 DNA is TGTGCCACCGCCCGGGACATCTCAGGGAATTCACCCCTCCACTTT.

The chain joins TRBV5-1 to TRBJ2-7; D uncertain. The CDR3 covers 12 residues. The V end lost 1 base, the J end lost 4 bases, and 6 bases lay between the germline ends. CDR1 and CDR2 from the germline V gene are SGHRS and YFSETQ. CDR3 region: CASSLTRYEQYF. CDR3 bases: TGCGCCAGCAGCTTGACAAGATACGAGCAGTACTTC.

The rearrangement links TRBV7-9 to TRBJ1-4; D is unresolved. The V gene lost 1 base and the J gene lost 5 bases, with 11 bases spanning the gap. CDR1 and CDR2 (germline): SEHNR, FQNEAQ (reference sequence). The CDR3 has 15 residues. CDR3 region: CASSLGETVNEKLFF. The CDR3 region has the DNA TGTGCCAGCAGCTTAGGGGAGACTGTGAATGAAAAACTGTTTTTT.

This clone was observed a single time. The V and J genes are TRBV29-1 and TRBJ1-1; D might be TRBD1 (5 bases). Between the trimmed V and J ends, which lost 3 bases and 0 bases, there was a span of 8 bases. The germline V gene has CDR1 SQVTM and CDR2 ANQGSEA. The CDR3 consists of 13 residues. DNA for the CDR3: TGCAGCGTTGATAGACAGCTGAACACTGAAGCTTTCTTT. It is translated as CSVDRQLNTEAFF.

The chain joins TRBV10-1 to TRBJ1-1; 8 nucleotides align to TRBD1. V shed 8 bases and J 7 bases; nucleotides not matched to a gene: 21. The CDR3 is made up of 17 amino acids. Germline CDR1 reads WNHNN; CDR2 reads SYGVQD (reference sequence). CDR3 sequence (DNA): TGCGCCAGCCGACTAACACGAGCGCGGACAGGGCGACATGAAGCTTTCTTT. Its translation is CASRLTRARTGRHEAFF.

This clone was seen once. The rearrangement links TRBV18 to TRBJ2-7, with 8 nucleotides matching TRBD1. V lost 3 bases to trimming and J lost 3 bases; unmatched junction nucleotides: 4. CDR3 length equals 14 residues. The germline CDR1 and CDR2 sequences are KGHSH and LQKENI. As DNA, the CDR3 is TGTGCCAGCTCACCCGGAGGGACAGGCTACGAGCAGTACTTC. It translates to CASSPGGTGYEQYF.

The chain employs TRBV11-3 and TRBJ2-7; 8 nucleotides match TRBD2. The CDR3 runs 15 residues. CDR1 and CDR2 (germline): SGHNT, YENEEA. V lost 3 bases, J lost 3 bases, and 7 bases stayed unmatched. CDR3 loop: CASSFRAGGNYEQYF. The CDR3 DNA reads TGTGCCAGCAGCTTTCGGGCGGGGGGAAACTACGAGCAGTACTTC. Combining the CDR3 with reference TRBV11-3 and TRBJ2-7 gives the whole variable domain EAGVVQSPRYKIIEKKQPVAFWCNPISGHNTLYWYLQNLGQGPELLIRYENEEAVDDSQLPKDRFSAERLKGVDSTLKIQPAELGDSAVYLCASSFRAGGNYEQYFGPGTRLTVT.

The chain joins TRBV9 to TRBJ2-1; the match to TRBD2 covers 11 bases. V lost 0 bases, J lost 9 bases, and 5 bases stayed unmatched. From germline, CDR1 is SGDLS and CDR2 YYNGEE. The CDR3 length is 15 residues. The CDR3 protein is CASSVGLGLAVEQFF. CDR3 in DNA: TGTGCCAGCAGCGTAGGGCTGGGACTAGCGGTTGAGCAGTTCTTC.

This sequence joins TRBV4-3 and TRBJ2-7; 7 positions agree with TRBD1. The CDR3 is made up of 15 amino acids. Germline assignment: CDR1 LGHNA and CDR2 YSLEER. V dropped 1 base and J dropped 2; count of bases not matched to a gene: 5. CDR3 amino acids: CASSQGAGGTYEQYF. In nucleotides, the CDR3 is TGCGCCAGCAGCCAAGGGGCAGGGGGAACCTACGAGCAGTACTTC.

The CDR3 is CASSLSSPGTGSTYYGYTF. DNA for the CDR3: TGTGCCAGCAGTTTATCCAGTCCCGGGACAGGTTCTACGTACTATGGCTACACCTTC. The chain is built from TRBV28 and TRBJ1-2; 8 positions match TRBD1. CDR1 and CDR2 (germline): MDHEN, SYDVKM. The CDR3 extends over 19 amino acids. Trimming removed 1 base from V and 3 bases from J; junction bases left unmatched: 16.

This chain links TRBV21-1 with TRBJ2-1; the D call of TRBD1 is as the table states it, not checked on the DNA. TRBV21-1 is an annotated pseudogene. The CDR3 extends over 17 amino acids. The CDR3 loop is CASSKPGVRGGGYEQFF. Written as DNA, the CDR3 is TGTGCCAGCAGCAAGCCCGGGGTAAGGGGTGGGGGCTATGAGCAGTTCTTC.

The J gene is TRBJ1-1, the V gene TRBV28; D is ambiguous. Germline CDR1 and CDR2: MDHEN and SYDVKM. V lost 6 bases and J lost 5, with 16 bases in between. The CDR3 length is 14 residues. Written as DNA, the CDR3 is TGTGCCAGCAGCACTGGGCCTTCCTGGACTGAAGCTTTCTTT. Protein product: CASSTGPSWTEAFF.